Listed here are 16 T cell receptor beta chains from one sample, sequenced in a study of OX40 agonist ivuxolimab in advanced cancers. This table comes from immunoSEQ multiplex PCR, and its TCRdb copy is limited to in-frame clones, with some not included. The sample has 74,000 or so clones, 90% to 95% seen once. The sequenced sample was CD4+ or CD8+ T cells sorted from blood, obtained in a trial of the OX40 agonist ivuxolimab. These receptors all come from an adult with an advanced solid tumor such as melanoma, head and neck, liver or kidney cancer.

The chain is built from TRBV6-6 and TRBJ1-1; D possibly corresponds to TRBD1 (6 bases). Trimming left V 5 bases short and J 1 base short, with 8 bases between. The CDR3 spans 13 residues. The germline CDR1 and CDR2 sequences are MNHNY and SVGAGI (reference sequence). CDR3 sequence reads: CASSPGQNTEAFF. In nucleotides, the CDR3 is TGTGCCAGCAGTCCGGGACAGAACACTGAAGCTTTCTTT.

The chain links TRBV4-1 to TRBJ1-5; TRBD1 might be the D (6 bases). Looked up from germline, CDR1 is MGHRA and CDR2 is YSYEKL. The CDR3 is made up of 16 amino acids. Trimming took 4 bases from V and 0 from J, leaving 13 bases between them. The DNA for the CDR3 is TGCGCCAGCAGCCCGACAGGACCTTATAGCAATCAGCCCCAGCATTTT. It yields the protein CASSPTGPYSNQPQHF.

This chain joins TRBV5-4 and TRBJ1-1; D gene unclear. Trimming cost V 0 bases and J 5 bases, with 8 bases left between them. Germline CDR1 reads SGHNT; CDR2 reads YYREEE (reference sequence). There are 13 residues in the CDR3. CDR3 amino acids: CASSLGLPTEAFF. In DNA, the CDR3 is TGTGCCAGCAGCTTGGGGCTGCCTACTGAAGCTTTCTTT.

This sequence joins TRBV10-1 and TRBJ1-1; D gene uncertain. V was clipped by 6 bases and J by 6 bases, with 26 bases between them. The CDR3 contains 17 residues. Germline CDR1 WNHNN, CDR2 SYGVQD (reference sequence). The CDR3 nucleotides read TGCGCCAGCAGAAGGATACTACAGTCTACTATCATCCCTGAAGCTTTCTTT. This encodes CASRRILQSTIIPEAFF.

In DNA form, the CDR3 reads TGTGCCAGCAGCGCCGGGACAGGGCTTTCTGGTGGCTACACCTTC. This gives the protein CASSAGTGLSGGYTF. The rearrangement uses TRBV5-4 and TRBJ1-2; 9 nucleotides agree with TRBD1. Germline values: CDR1 SGHNT, CDR2 YYREEE (reference sequence). The J segment lost 7 bases and the V segment lost 4 bases, leaving 11 bases of the junction unmatched. This CDR3 is 15 amino acids long.

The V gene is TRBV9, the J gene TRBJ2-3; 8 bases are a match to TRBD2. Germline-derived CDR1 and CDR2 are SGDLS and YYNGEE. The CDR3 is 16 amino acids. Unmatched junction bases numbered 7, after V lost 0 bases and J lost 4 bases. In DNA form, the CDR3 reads TGTGCCAGCAGCGTAGGAAATCAGGGACTAGCAGATACGCAGTATTTT. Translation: CASSVGNQGLADTQYF.

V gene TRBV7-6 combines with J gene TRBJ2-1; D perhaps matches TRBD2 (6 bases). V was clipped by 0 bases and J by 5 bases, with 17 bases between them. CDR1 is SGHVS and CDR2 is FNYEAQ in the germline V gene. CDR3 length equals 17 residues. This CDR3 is CASSLAVGGTGNNEQFF. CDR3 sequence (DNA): TGTGCCAGCAGCTTAGCGGTGGGCGGGACCGGCAACAATGAGCAGTTCTTC.

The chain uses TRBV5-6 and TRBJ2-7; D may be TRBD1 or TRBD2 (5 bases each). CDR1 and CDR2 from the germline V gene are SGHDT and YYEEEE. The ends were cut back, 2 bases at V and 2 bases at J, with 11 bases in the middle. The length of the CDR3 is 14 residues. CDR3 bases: TGTGCCAGCAGCTTTCCCGGGGCCACCTACGAGCAGTACTTC. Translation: CASSFPGATYEQYF.

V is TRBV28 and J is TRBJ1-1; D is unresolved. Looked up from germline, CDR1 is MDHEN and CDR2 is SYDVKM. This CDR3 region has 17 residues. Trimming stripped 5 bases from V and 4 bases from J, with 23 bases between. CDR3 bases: TGTGCCAGCAGTCAATGGGGTGTTGGGGTCATGGCCACTGAAGCTTTCTTT. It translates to CASSQWGVGVMATEAFF. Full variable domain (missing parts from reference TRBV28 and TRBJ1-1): DVKVTQSSRYLVKRTGEKVFLECVQDMDHENMFWYRQDPGLGLRLIYFSYDVKMKEKGDIPEGYSVSREKKERFSLILESASTNQTSMYLCASSQWGVGVMATEAFFGQGTRLTVV.

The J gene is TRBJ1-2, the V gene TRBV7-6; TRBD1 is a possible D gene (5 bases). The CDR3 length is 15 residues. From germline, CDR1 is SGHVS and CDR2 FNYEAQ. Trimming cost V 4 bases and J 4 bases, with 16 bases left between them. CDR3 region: CASSYAAGNSYGYTF. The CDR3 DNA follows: TGTGCCAGCAGCTATGCAGCAGGGAACAGCTATGGCTACACCTTC.

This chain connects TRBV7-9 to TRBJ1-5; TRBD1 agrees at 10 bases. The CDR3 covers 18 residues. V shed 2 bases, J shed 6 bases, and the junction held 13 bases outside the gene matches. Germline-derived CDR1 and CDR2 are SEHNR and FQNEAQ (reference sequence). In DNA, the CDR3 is TGTGCCAGCAGCTTAATCCAGGGACAGGGGAAGAGGGGTCAGCCCCAGCATTTT. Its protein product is CASSLIQGQGKRGQPQHF.

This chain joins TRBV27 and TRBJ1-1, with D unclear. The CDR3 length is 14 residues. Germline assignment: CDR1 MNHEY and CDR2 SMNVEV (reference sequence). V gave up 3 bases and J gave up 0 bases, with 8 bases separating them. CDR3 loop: CASSFTVMNTEAFF. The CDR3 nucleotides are TGTGCCAGCAGTTTTACAGTCATGAACACTGAAGCTTTCTTT.

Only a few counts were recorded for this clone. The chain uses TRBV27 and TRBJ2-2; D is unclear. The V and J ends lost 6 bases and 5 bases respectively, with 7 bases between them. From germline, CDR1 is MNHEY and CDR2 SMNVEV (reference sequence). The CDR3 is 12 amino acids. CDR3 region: CASSYQTGELFF. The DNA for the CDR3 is TGTGCCAGCAGCTACCAAACCGGGGAGCTGTTTTTT.

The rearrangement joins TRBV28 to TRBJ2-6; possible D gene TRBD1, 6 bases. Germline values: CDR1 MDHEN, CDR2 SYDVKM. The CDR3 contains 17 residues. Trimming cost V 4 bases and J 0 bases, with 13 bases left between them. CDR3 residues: CASSSDSRTSGANVLTF. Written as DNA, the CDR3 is TGTGCCAGCAGTTCGGACAGCCGAACCTCTGGGGCCAACGTCCTGACTTTC.

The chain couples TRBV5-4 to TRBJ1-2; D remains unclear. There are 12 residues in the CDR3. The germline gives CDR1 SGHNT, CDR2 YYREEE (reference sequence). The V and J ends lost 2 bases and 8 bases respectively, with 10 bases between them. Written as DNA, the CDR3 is TGTGCCAGCAGCTTCATGGCGGAGGGCTACACCTTC. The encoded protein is CASSFMAEGYTF.

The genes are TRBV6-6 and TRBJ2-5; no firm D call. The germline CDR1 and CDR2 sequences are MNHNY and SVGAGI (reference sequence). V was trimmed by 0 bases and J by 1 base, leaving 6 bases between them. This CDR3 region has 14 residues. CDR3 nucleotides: TGTGCCAGCAGTTACTCCCTCCTCCAAGAGACCCAGTACTTC. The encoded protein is CASSYSLLQETQYF.